These 5 T cell receptor beta chains were all obtained from the same sample, sequenced in a study of T cell responses to AZD1222 COVID-19 vaccine. Clones were sequenced by immunoSEQ multiplex PCR, and TCRdb holds only the in-frame ones, with some missing. Of 120,000 or so clones listed, around 90% are singletons. Source: peripheral blood, taken on day 0 of AZD1222 vaccination. The receptors shown here come from an adult in good health.

This rearrangement joins TRBV6-5 to TRBJ2-7, with D uncertain. V lost 7 bases to trimming and J lost 2 bases, with 3 bases between them. CDR1 and CDR2 from the germline V gene are MNHEY and SVGAGI. The CDR3 covers 10 residues. CDR3 residues: CASNAYEQYF. DNA of the CDR3: TGTGCCAGCAACGCCTACGAGCAGTACTTC.

The chain uses TRBV6-4 and TRBJ1-1; tentatively, D is TRBD1 (6 bases). Trimming left V 4 bases short and J 5 bases short, with 14 bases between. CDR3 length equals 14 residues. Germline CDR1 MRHNA, CDR2 SNTAGT. CDR3 amino acids: CASSVTSTGTEAFF. Written as DNA, the CDR3 is TGTGCCAGCAGTGTCACATCAACAGGGACTGAAGCTTTCTTT.

This clone was detected only once. This chain uses TRBV7-9 with TRBJ1-2; no clear D. Germline loops: CDR1 SEHNR, CDR2 FQNEAQ (reference sequence). There are 11 residues in the CDR3. V gave up 3 bases and J gave up 8 bases, with 7 bases separating them. The CDR3 coding sequence is TGTGCCAGCAGCTTTAGATCAGGCTACACCTTC. It specifies CASSFRSGYTF.

This clone was picked up one time. The chain joins TRBV19 to TRBJ1-5, with TRBD1 matching 7 bases. Germline CDR1 LNHDA, CDR2 SQIVND (reference sequence). The CDR3 extends over 13 amino acids. V was pared by 8 bases and J by 7 bases, with 8 bases of the junction left unmatched. The CDR3 DNA reads TGTGCCAGTGCAGACAGGGCGGAACAGCCCCAGCATTTT. Its translation is CASADRAEQPQHF.

The chain couples TRBV14 to TRBJ2-1, with 7 positions matching TRBD2. The CDR3 runs 15 residues. The germline V gene encodes CDR1 SGHDN and CDR2 FVKESK. The V gene end was trimmed by 4 bases and the J gene end by 3 bases; junction bases not matched to a gene: 6. CDR3 DNA sequence: TGTGCCAGCAGCCTCGGACTAGGGAACTACAATGAGCAGTTCTTC. Encoded protein: CASSLGLGNYNEQFF. Complete variable domain (other parts from reference TRBV14 and TRBJ2-1): EAGVTQFPSHSVIEKGQTVTLRCDPISGHDNLYWYRRVMGKEIKFLLHFVKESKQDESGMPNNRFLAERTGGTYSTLKVQPAELEDSGVYFCASSLGLGNYNEQFFGPGTRLTVL.